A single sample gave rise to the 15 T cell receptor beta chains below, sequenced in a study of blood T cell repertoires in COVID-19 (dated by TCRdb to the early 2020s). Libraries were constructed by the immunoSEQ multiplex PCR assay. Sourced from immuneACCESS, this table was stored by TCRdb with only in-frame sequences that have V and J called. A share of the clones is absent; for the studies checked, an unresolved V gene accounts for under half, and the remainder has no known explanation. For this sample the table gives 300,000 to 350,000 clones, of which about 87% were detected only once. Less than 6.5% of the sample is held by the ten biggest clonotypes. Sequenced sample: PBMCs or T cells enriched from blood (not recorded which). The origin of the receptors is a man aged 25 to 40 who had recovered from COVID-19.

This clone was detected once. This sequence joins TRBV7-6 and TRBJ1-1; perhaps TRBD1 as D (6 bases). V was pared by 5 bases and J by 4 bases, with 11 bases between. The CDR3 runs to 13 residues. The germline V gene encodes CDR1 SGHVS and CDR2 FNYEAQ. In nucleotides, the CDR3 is TGTGCCAGCAGCCCCAGGGGAGTCACTGAAGCTTTCTTT. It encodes CASSPRGVTEAFF.

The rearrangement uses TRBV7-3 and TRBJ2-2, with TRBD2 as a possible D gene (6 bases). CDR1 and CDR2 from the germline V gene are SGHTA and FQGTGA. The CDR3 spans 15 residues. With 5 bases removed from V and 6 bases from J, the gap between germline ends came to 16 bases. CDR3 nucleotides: TGTGCCAGCAGCCGATTGGGGCTAGCGCCCGGGGAGCTGTTTTTT. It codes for CASSRLGLAPGELFF. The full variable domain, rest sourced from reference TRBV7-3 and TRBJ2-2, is GAGVSQTPSNKVTEKGKYVELRCDPISGHTALYWYRQSLGQGPEFLIYFQGTGAADDSGLPNDRFFAVRPEGSVSTLKIQRTERGDSAVYLCASSRLGLAPGELFFGEGSRLTVL.

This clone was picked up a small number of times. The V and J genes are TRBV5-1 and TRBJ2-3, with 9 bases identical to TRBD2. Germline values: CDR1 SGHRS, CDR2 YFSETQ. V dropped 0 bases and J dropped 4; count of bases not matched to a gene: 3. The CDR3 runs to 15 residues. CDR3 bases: TGCGCCAGCAGCTTGGGCGGGGGGGCGTCAGATACGCAGTATTTT. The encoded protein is CASSLGGGASDTQYF. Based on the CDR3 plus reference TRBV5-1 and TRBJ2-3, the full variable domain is KAGVTQTPRYLIKTRGQQVTLSCSPISGHRSVSWYQQTPGQGLQFLFEYFSETQRNKGNFPGRFSGRQFSNSRSEMNVSTLELGDSALYLCASSLGGGASDTQYFGPGTRLTVL.

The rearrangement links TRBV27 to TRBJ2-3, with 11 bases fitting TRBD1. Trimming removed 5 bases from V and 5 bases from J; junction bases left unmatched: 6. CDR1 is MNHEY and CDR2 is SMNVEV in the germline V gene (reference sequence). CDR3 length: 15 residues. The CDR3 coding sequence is TGTGCCAGCAGTCCTGGGACAGGGGGGGAAGATACGCAGTATTTT. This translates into CASSPGTGGEDTQYF.

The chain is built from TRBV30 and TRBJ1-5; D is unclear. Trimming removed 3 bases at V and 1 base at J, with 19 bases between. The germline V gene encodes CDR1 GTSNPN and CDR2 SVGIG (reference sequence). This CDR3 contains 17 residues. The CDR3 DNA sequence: TGTGCCTGGAGGGGGATTTCGGGGATGAGCAGCAATCAGCCCCAGCATTTT. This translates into CAWRGISGMSSNQPQHF. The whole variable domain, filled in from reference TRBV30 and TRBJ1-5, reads SQTIHQWPATLVQPVGSPLSLECTVEGTSNPNLYWYRQAAGRGLQLLFYSVGIGQISSEVPQNLSASRPQDRQFILSSKKLLLSDSGFYLCAWRGISGMSSNQPQHFGDGTRLSIL.

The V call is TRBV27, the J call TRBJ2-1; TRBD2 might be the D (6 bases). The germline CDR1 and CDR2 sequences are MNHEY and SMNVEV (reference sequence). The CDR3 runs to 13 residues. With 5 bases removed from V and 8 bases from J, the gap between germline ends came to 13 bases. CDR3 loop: CASSRGRDYEQFF. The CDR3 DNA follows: TGTGCCAGCAGTAGAGGTCGGGACTATGAGCAGTTCTTC.

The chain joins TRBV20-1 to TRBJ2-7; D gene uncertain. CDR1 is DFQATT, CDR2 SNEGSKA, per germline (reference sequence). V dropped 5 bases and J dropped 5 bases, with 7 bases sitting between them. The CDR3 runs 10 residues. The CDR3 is CSASTDEQYF. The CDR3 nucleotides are TGCAGTGCTTCAACAGACGAGCAGTACTTC.

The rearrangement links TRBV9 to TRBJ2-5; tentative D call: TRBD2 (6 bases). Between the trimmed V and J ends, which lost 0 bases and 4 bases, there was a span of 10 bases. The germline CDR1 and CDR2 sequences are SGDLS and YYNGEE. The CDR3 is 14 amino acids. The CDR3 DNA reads TGTGCCAGCAGCGTAGATCGGGGAGGAGAGACCCAGTACTTC. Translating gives CASSVDRGGETQYF.

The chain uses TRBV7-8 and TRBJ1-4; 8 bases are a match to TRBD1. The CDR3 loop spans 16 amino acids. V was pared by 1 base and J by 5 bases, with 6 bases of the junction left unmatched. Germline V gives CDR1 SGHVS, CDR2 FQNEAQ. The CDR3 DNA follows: TGTGCCAGCAGCTTAGTTGGCGGGACAGGCAATGAAAAACTGTTTTTT. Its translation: CASSLVGGTGNEKLFF.

CDR3 sequence (DNA): TGCAGCGTTGGTGCCGGGAACTCCTACGAGCAGTACTTC. This encodes CSVGAGNSYEQYF. The rearrangement joins TRBV29-1 to TRBJ2-7, with D maybe TRBD2 (5 bases). The CDR3 extends over 13 amino acids. Deletions cut 4 bases from V and 0 bases from J, with 10 bases between. In germline, CDR1 is SQVTM, CDR2 ANQGSEA.

CDR3 region: CASRRQGTNSPLHF. The CDR3 DNA reads as TGTGCCAGCAGGAGACAGGGAACGAATTCACCCCTCCACTTT. The V call is TRBV3-1 (or the pseudogene TRBV3-2), the J call TRBJ1-6; 7 bases match TRBD1. The CDR3 is 14 amino acids. Germline V gene sequence: CDR1 LGHDT, CDR2 YNNKEL (reference sequence). V shed 6 bases, J shed 7 bases, and the junction held 6 bases outside the gene matches.

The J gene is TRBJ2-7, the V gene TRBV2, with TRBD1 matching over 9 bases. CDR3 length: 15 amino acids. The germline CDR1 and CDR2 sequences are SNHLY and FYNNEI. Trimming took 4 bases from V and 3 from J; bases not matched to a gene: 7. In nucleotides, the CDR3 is TGTGCCAGCAGTGTAAGGGACAGGGTTATCTACGAGCAGTACTTC. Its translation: CASSVRDRVIYEQYF.

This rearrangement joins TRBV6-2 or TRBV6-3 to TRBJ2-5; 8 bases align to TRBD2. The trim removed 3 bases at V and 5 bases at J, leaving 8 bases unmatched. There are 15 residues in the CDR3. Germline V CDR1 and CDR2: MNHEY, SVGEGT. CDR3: CASSYRRGVSETQYF. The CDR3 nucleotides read TGTGCCAGCAGTTATCGGCGGGGGGTATCGGAGACCCAGTACTTC.

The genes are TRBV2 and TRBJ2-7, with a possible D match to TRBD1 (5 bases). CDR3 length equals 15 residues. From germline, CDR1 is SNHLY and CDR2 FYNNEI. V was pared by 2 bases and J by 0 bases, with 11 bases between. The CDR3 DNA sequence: TGTGCCAGCAGTGAACGGGCCCAGGGCTCCTACGAGCAGTACTTC. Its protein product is CASSERAQGSYEQYF. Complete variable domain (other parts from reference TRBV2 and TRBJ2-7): EPEVTQTPSHQVTQMGQEVILRCVPISNHLYFYWYRQILGQKVEFLVSFYNNEISEKSEIFDDQFSVERPDGSNFTLKIRSTKLEDSAMYFCASSERAQGSYEQYFGPGTRLTVT.

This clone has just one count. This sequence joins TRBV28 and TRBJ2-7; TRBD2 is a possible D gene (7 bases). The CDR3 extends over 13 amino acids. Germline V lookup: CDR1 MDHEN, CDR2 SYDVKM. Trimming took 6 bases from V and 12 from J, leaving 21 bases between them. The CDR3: CASRLAGGGAGYF. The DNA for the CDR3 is TGTGCCAGCAGACTCGCGGGCGGGGGCGCGGGGTACTTC.